These 5 T cell receptor beta chains were sequenced from one sample in a study of blood T cell repertoires in COVID-19 (dated by TCRdb to 2019 to 2021). The method was the immunoSEQ multiplex PCR assay. Entries here come from immuneACCESS through TCRdb and include only in-frame sequences with V and J called. Some clones fail to appear in such tables; in the studies checked, an unresolved V gene covers under half of the shortfall, and the cause of the remainder is unknown. Counted in this sample were some 250,000 clones; roughly 90% of them appeared once. The top ten clonotypes cover nearly 2% of the sample. Sequencing input: peripheral blood. These TCRs come from a man aged 30 to 39 with active or convalescent COVID-19.

This clone was seen a few times. The rearrangement uses TRBV3-1 (or the pseudogene TRBV3-2) and TRBJ2-1, with 11 bases that match TRBD2. This CDR3 has 17 residues. Germline CDR1 reads LGHDT; CDR2 reads YNNKEL (reference sequence). The V and J ends lost 1 base and 4 bases, in that order; junction bases with no gene match: 6. CDR3 amino acids: CASSQVASGGPYNEQFF. CDR3 DNA sequence: TGTGCCAGCAGCCAAGTAGCTAGCGGGGGGCCTTACAATGAGCAGTTCTTC.

The chain uses TRBV5-4 and TRBJ1-1; TRBD1 matches 8 bases. This CDR3 region has 14 residues. Trimming removed 4 bases from V and 9 bases from J; junction bases left unmatched: 11. Germline V lookup: CDR1 SGHNT, CDR2 YYREEE (reference sequence). The CDR3 loop is CASSAQLTGAQAFF. CDR3 DNA: TGTGCCAGCAGCGCCCAACTGACAGGGGCGCAAGCTTTCTTT.

V gene TRBV18 combines with J gene TRBJ2-2, with 7 bases identical to TRBD1. CDR1 is KGHSH and CDR2 is LQKENI in the germline V gene. The CDR3 runs to 14 residues. The junction had 2 bases not matched to a gene; V was cut back by 6 bases and J by 1 base. The CDR3 reads CASSRQGNTGELFF. CDR3 in DNA: TGTGCCAGCTCGCGACAGGGGAACACCGGGGAGCTGTTTTTT.

The rearrangement uses TRBV4-1 and TRBJ1-1; TRBD1 aligns across 9 bases. CDR3 length: 15 amino acids. The germline CDR1 and CDR2 sequences are MGHRA and YSYEKL. After removal of 4 bases from V and 3 bases from J, the junction contained 6 bases not matched to a gene. DNA of the CDR3: TGCGCCAGCAGCCCTAGGACAGGGGAGGACACTGAAGCTTTCTTT. Protein sequence: CASSPRTGEDTEAFF.

The CDR3 DNA reads as TGTGCCAGCAGTAACGCCCAGGGGAGAGGCTACACCTTC. Translation gives CASSNAQGRGYTF. This chain links TRBV7-9 with TRBJ1-2; D is possibly TRBD1 (6 bases). CDR3 size: 13 residues. Trimming shortened V by 6 bases and J by 8 bases, and 16 bases separated the two germline ends. CDR1 and CDR2 from the germline V gene are SEHNR and FQNEAQ (reference sequence).